This TCR beta chain emerged from a study of blood T cell repertoires in COVID-19. Study in general: Sites across the United States, Italy and Spain contributed samples from acute and convalescent COVID-19. PBMCs, B-cell-depleted T cells, or T cells provided the cDNA or gDNA that made up the material.

The CDR3 is made up of 14 amino acids. The germline V gene has CDR1 SEHNR and CDR2 FQNEAQ (reference sequence). J lost 5 bases, V lost 11 bases, and 11 bases had no gene match. In the authors' workflow: Nucleated cell counts were estimated from reference gene primer amplification. The assay was immunoSEQ multiplex PCR, and TCRdb's table has in-frame clones only and misses some. V and J calls plus clone size are reproduced from that table; the DNA served to infer D and trimming. The sample records 440,000 or so clones, 89% being singletons. Enrolment of Seattle patients took place during active infection, and they were followed longitudinally.

Sequencing was done on a sample of peripheral blood. The TCR sequence derives from a middle-aged woman with COVID-19, enrolled during active disease. V is TRBV7-9 and J is TRBJ2-7, with TRBD2 identical over 11 bases. Here the CDR3 reads CASVPSGGLHEQYF. The CDR3 DNA reads TGTGCCTCGGTACCTAGCGGGGGGCTCCACGAGCAGTACTTC.